This is a list of T cell receptor beta chains from one sample in a study of cytomegalovirus exposure and HLA in healthy donors. Produced via immunoSEQ multiplex PCR; TCRdb's table is partial and in-frame only. Found here are 150,000 to 200,000 clones, approximately 89% of them singletons; the top ten hold 4% to 4.5%. The specimen sequenced was PBMCs. The source is a young man in good health and CMV-seropositive. Both conserved end residues are part of each CDR3. D genes are given only for firm matches. Not all rows give a size; the values are once, few, many and, for expanded clones, a class.

V	J	D	length	size	DNA	CDR3
TRBV6-5	TRBJ1-1	TRBD1	13	NA	TGTGCCAGCAGTAGGGACAGGGGGCCTGAAGCTTTCTTT	CASSRDRGPEAFF
TRBV2	TRBJ1-5	TRBD1	16	NA	TGTGCCAGCCTACCGACGACAGGGGGCGTGGGTCAGCCCCAGCATTTT	CASLPTTGGVGQPQHF
TRBV11-3	TRBJ1-1	TRBD1	15	NA	TGTGCCAGCAGCTTCTCCGGGACAGGGGCCACTGAAGCTTTCTTT	CASSFSGTGATEAFF
TRBV6-1	TRBJ2-7	TRBD1	16	NA	TGTGCCAGCAGTGAAGGGGCAGGACAGGGGAGCATCGAGCAGTACTTC	CASSEGAGQGSIEQYF
TRBV28	TRBJ1-1	NA	17	once	TGTGCCAGCAGTTTATGGCGGATTCGTGGTCTGAACACTGAAGCTTTCTTT	CASSLWRIRGLNTEAFF
TRBV28	TRBJ2-1	NA	15	NA	TGTGCCAGCAGTTTGGCTAGCGCTGGCTACAATGAGCAGTTCTTC	CASSLASAGYNEQFF
TRBV11-3	TRBJ2-3	NA	14	once	TGTGCCAGCAGCTCTTCCGGTCCGACAGATACGCAGTATTTT	CASSSSGPTDTQYF
TRBV28	TRBJ1-3	TRBD1	14	NA	TGTGCCAGCAAGACAGGGTCAAATGGAAACACCATATATTTT	CASKTGSNGNTIYF
TRBV2	TRBJ2-5	NA	16	NA	TGTGCCAGCAGCGGCTGGACCGGCAGGGGCGGAAAGACCCAGTACTTC	CASSGWTGRGGKTQYF
TRBV9	TRBJ2-2	TRBD1	15	few	TGTGCCAGCAGCGTAGGAGGGGGCAGCACCGGGGAGCTGTTTTTT	CASSVGGGSTGELFF
TRBV11-3	TRBJ2-3	TRBD1	14	NA	TGTGCCAGCAGCTCCCGACAGGGCCCAGATACGCAGTATTTT	CASSSRQGPDTQYF
TRBV28	TRBJ2-7	NA	12	many	TGTGCCAGCAGTTCCGGGGTCTACGAGCAGTACTTC	CASSSGVYEQYF
TRBV2	TRBJ2-1	NA	17	NA	TGTGCCAGTAACGAGAAGAATAAACTACCGCCTTACAATGAGCAGTTCTTC	CASNEKNKLPPYNEQFF
TRBV19	TRBJ2-3	NA	15	NA	TGTGCCAGTAGTATTGCCGGCAGGGGTCTGGATACGCAGTATTTT	CASSIAGRGLDTQYF
TRBV7-9	TRBJ1-2	TRBD1	15	NA	TGTGCCAGCAGCTTAGCGGGACAGATTAACTATGGCTACACCTTC	CASSLAGQINYGYTF
TRBV18	TRBJ2-7	TRBD2	16	NA	TGTGCCAGCTCATCGGCGGGAGCACTTGCTTCCAACGAGCAGTACTTC	CASSSAGALASNEQYF
TRBV5-6	TRBJ2-7	NA	15	NA	TGTGCCAGCAGCTTCGTTTCAGGGTCTCTGTACGAGCAGTACTTC	CASSFVSGSLYEQYF
TRBV28	TRBJ1-5	NA	16	NA	TGTGCCAGCAGTTCTTGGACGGACATAGGTAATCAGCCCCAGCATTTT	CASSSWTDIGNQPQHF
TRBV2	TRBJ2-7	TRBD1	15	NA	TGTGCCAGCAGCCAGCCGGGACAGGAGACCTACGAGCAGTACTTC	CASSQPGQETYEQYF
TRBV9	TRBJ2-1	NA	15	NA	TGTGCCAGCAGCGTTAGCGGCCCTACCTACAATGAGCAGTTCTTC	CASSVSGPTYNEQFF
TRBV6-6	TRBJ2-7	NA	14	NA	TGTGCCAGCAGTTACGGTATGGCTGAGGGTGAGCAGTACTTC	CASSYGMAEGEQYF
TRBV2	TRBJ1-1	NA	12	NA	TGTGCCAGCGTCAGACAGAACACTGAAGCTTTCTTT	CASVRQNTEAFF
TRBV5-1	TRBJ1-3	TRBD1	14	NA	TGCGCCAGCAGCTTGGAACAGGGGAGAAACACCATATATTTT	CASSLEQGRNTIYF
TRBV14	TRBJ2-1	NA	12	NA	TGTGCCAGCAGCCAAGGCGGAAATGAGCAGTTCTTC	CASSQGGNEQFF
TRBV4-2	TRBJ2-5	NA	16	NA	TGTGCCAGCAGCCAATCCATACAGGTAGACCAAGAGACCCAGTACTTC	CASSQSIQVDQETQYF
TRBV4-1	TRBJ1-1	NA	14	NA	TGCGCCAGCAGACCTACGATGGCTGGGCCTGAAGCTTTCTTT	CASRPTMAGPEAFF
TRBV5-8	TRBJ1-1	TRBD1	15	NA	TGTGCCAGCAGCTTTAACAGGGGGCTGAACACTGAAGCTTTCTTT	CASSFNRGLNTEAFF
TRBV6-6	TRBJ2-7	TRBD2	15	NA	TGTGCCAGCGGATGGGGGGGGAAGGGCTCCTACGAGCAGTACTTC	CASGWGGKGSYEQYF
TRBV11-3	TRBJ2-1	NA	13	NA	TGTGCCAGCAGCTTAGTTACGGCGGGAGAGCAGTTCTTC	CASSLVTAGEQFF
TRBV6-5	TRBJ2-2	NA	16	NA	TGTGCCAGCAGTTACAAGGTCAGGGGGAACACCGGGGAGCTGTTTTTT	CASSYKVRGNTGELFF
TRBV10-2	TRBJ1-3	NA	13	NA	TGCGCCAGCAGTGAGTCGGGGGGGCACACCATATATTTT	CASSESGGHTIYF
TRBV28	TRBJ2-3	NA	17	NA	TGTGCCAGCAGCCGCGACTTTCCGACAGGAGACACAGATACGCAGTATTTT	CASSRDFPTGDTDTQYF
TRBV18	TRBJ1-1	NA	15	NA	TGTGCCAGCTCTCCCGACAGAAACATGAACACTGAAGCTTTCTTT	CASSPDRNMNTEAFF
TRBV29-1	TRBJ2-3	TRBD1	13	once	TGCAGCGTCCAACAGGGGTTCACAGATACGCAGTATTTT	CSVQQGFTDTQYF
TRBV11-2	TRBJ1-2	NA	14	NA	TGTGCCAGCAGCTTAGATCGACAGCTCTATGGCTACACCTTC	CASSLDRQLYGYTF
TRBV29-1	TRBJ1-1	NA	12	NA	TGCAGCGTTGAAAAGGGGTCCTCTGAAGCTTTCTTT	CSVEKGSSEAFF
TRBV10-3	TRBJ2-7	TRBD2	14	NA	TGTGCCATCGGGTCTCTGGGACTAGTCTACGAGCAGTACTTC	CAIGSLGLVYEQYF
TRBV6-1	TRBJ1-2	NA	16	NA	TGTGCCAGCAGTGAAGATGGGGGGGGCGCAAACTATGGCTACACCTTC	CASSEDGGGANYGYTF
TRBV25-1	TRBJ2-7	TRBD1	18	NA	TGTGCCAGCAGTGACAAACAGACGGGGACAGTAAACTCCTACGAGCAGTACTTC	CASSDKQTGTVNSYEQYF
TRBV28	TRBJ2-7	TRBD2	19	NA	TGTGCCAGCAGTTTATATATGGGGTCGGAACTAGCGGCAGACTACGAGCAGTACTTC	CASSLYMGSELAADYEQYF
TRBV4-2	TRBJ2-4	NA	14	NA	TGTGCCAGCAGCCAAGATATAGCCAAAAACATTCAGTACTTC	CASSQDIAKNIQYF
TRBV27	TRBJ1-1	NA	11	NA	TGTGCCAGCGTTGGGCGAGGACTAGCTTTCTTT	CASVGRGLAFF
TRBV12-5	TRBJ1-2	TRBD1	14	few	TGTGCTAGTGGCCCGGGACAGGGGGATCATGGCTACACCTTC	CASGPGQGDHGYTF
TRBV18	TRBJ2-5	NA	14	NA	TGTGCCAGCTCACCACCGTCACTCCAAGAGACCCAGTACTTC	CASSPPSLQETQYF
TRBV11-2	TRBJ2-1	TRBD2	15	NA	TGTGCCAGCAGCCTGGGCTCTAGCGGGAGAAATGAGCAGTTCTTC	CASSLGSSGRNEQFF
TRBV9	TRBJ2-5	TRBD2	16	NA	TGTGCCAGCAGCCTGAGTGCTAGCGGAGGGAGAGAGACCCAGTACTTC	CASSLSASGGRETQYF